The 32 T cell receptor beta chains reported below all come from one sample, sequenced in a study of T cell responses to AZD1222 COVID-19 vaccine (dated by TCRdb to 2020 to 2022). The library relied on the immunoSEQ multiplex PCR assay. Here the immuneACCESS table is served through TCRdb, limited to in-frame sequences with V and J called. Missing clones are a known gap in these copies; in checked studies unresolved V genes cover under half, and the rest lacks a known reason. The sample table lists some 54,000 clones, roughly nine tenths of them with a count of one. The ten largest make up roughly 2.1% of the sample. In the paper's terms, the time point label means: baseline before first vaccination. The sample in question was peripheral blood, obtained on day 0 of AZD1222 vaccination. All receptors derive from an adult in good health.

The chain is built from TRBV30 and TRBJ2-2, with 7 bases aligning to TRBD1. The CDR3 length is 14 residues. Germline V gene sequence: CDR1 GTSNPN, CDR2 SVGIG (reference sequence). V was pared by 3 bases and J by 5 bases, with 6 bases of the junction left unmatched. The CDR3 loop reads CAWRPGGRTGELFF. The CDR3 DNA sequence: TGTGCCTGGAGGCCAGGGGGAAGAACCGGGGAGCTGTTTTTT.

The chain uses TRBV10-3 and TRBJ1-1; D might be TRBD1 (6 bases). With 3 bases removed from V and 1 base from J, the gap between germline ends came to 12 bases. Germline V gives CDR1 ENHRY, CDR2 SYGVKD. The CDR3 is made up of 15 amino acids. The CDR3 reads CAISDPGTQNTEAFF. CDR3 DNA sequence: TGTGCCATCAGTGATCCCGGGACACAGAACACTGAAGCTTTCTTT.

The chain joins TRBV7-9 to TRBJ2-5; D gene uncertain. The CDR3 length is 12 residues. Germline CDR1 reads SEHNR; CDR2 reads FQNEAQ (reference sequence). The V and J ends lost 1 base and 4 bases respectively, with 4 bases between them. This chain's CDR3 is CASSLVGETQYF. The CDR3 DNA follows: TGTGCCAGCAGCTTAGTAGGAGAGACCCAGTACTTC.

The V and J genes are TRBV30 and TRBJ1-4, with D maybe TRBD1 (5 bases). This CDR3 region has 16 residues. CDR1 is GTSNPN and CDR2 is SVGIG in the germline V gene (reference sequence). Trimming removed 3 bases at V and 0 bases at J, with 14 bases between. In nucleotides, the CDR3 is TGTGCCTGGAGGGGATCGGACACCACAACTAATGAAAAACTGTTTTTT. This encodes CAWRGSDTTTNEKLFF.

The CDR3 protein is CASSRQGSSEKLFF. The CDR3 DNA follows: TGTGCCAGCAGCCGACAGGGGTCTAGTGAAAAACTGTTTTTT. The chain combines TRBV5-5 with TRBJ1-4; 8 positions agree with TRBD1. The CDR3 has 14 amino acids. V gave up 4 bases and J gave up 7 bases; unmatched junction bases: 6. Germline CDR1 and CDR2: SGHKS and YYEKEE (reference sequence).

V gene TRBV11-3 combines with J gene TRBJ2-2; a weak D match, TRBD1 (6 bases). The germline V and J ends were trimmed by 3 bases and 3 bases, with 11 bases remaining between them. Germline CDR1 reads SGHNT; CDR2 reads YENEEA. This CDR3 is built from 15 residues. The CDR3, as DNA: TGTGCCAGCAGCTTGGGTCAGGGGTACACCGGGGAGCTGTTTTTT. Its translation is CASSLGQGYTGELFF.

This chain uses TRBV7-8 with TRBJ2-1; no reliable D call. The V end was cut by 5 bases, the J end by 0 bases, with 11 bases between. The CDR3 sequence is 15 residues long. CDR1 and CDR2 (germline): SGHVS, FQNEAQ. The CDR3 bases are TGTGCCAGCAGCATCGGAGTCGGCTCCTACAATGAGCAGTTCTTC. Residues: CASSIGVGSYNEQFF.

The rearrangement joins TRBV6-5 to TRBJ1-2, with D maybe TRBD1 (5 bases). Looked up from germline, CDR1 is MNHEY and CDR2 is SVGAGI. Trimming left V 5 bases short and J 8 bases short, with 15 bases between. CDR3 size: 13 residues. The CDR3, as DNA: TGTGCCAGCAGTATGCAGGGCCCGGGAGGCTACACCTTC. This encodes CASSMQGPGGYTF.

The V call is TRBV19, the J call TRBJ2-5; a weak D match, TRBD1 (7 bases). Germline assignment: CDR1 LNHDA and CDR2 SQIVND (reference sequence). V gave up 4 bases and J gave up 4 bases, with 16 bases separating them. The CDR3 loop spans 15 amino acids. CDR3: CASSTQGGGGETQYF. CDR3 nucleotides: TGTGCCAGTAGTACCCAGGGGGGCGGCGGAGAGACCCAGTACTTC.

CDR3: CASRFLAASYEQYF. The CDR3 DNA sequence: TGTGCCAGTCGCTTTCTGGCGGCCTCCTACGAGCAGTACTTC. The chain has TRBV27 and TRBJ2-7, with D unresolved. V was trimmed by 9 bases and J by 0 bases, leaving 15 bases between them. CDR3 length: 14 amino acids. CDR1 and CDR2 from the germline V gene are MNHEY and SMNVEV (reference sequence).

The chain links TRBV5-1 to TRBJ2-7; no definite D call. Trimming removed 4 bases from V and 1 base from J, with 3 bases in between. Germline V gene lookup returns CDR1 SGHRS and CDR2 YFSETQ. The length of the CDR3 is 11 residues. The CDR3 region has the DNA TGCGCCAGCAGCGGATCCTACGAGCAGTACTTC. Translating gives CASSGSYEQYF. Full variable domain (outside the CDR3, taken from reference TRBV5-1 and TRBJ2-7): KAGVTQTPRYLIKTRGQQVTLSCSPISGHRSVSWYQQTPGQGLQFLFEYFSETQRNKGNFPGRFSGRQFSNSRSEMNVSTLELGDSALYLCASSGSYEQYFGPGTRLTVT.

The rearrangement joins TRBV28 to TRBJ1-2; D not resolved. Per germline, CDR1 MDHEN and CDR2 SYDVKM. Trimming removed 5 bases at V and 4 bases at J, with 8 bases between. This CDR3 comprises 12 residues. As DNA, the CDR3 is TGTGCCAGCAGTCGACTACCCTATGGCTACACCTTC. This codes for CASSRLPYGYTF.

This chain links TRBV9 with TRBJ2-1; possibly TRBD1 for D (5 bases). The V end was cut by 0 bases, the J end by 8 bases, with 12 bases between. The germline gives CDR1 SGDLS, CDR2 YYNGEE. The CDR3 sequence is 14 residues long. The CDR3 loop is CASSVGKGWDEQFF. The CDR3 DNA reads as TGTGCCAGCAGCGTAGGTAAGGGGTGGGATGAGCAGTTCTTC.

The rearrangement links TRBV2 to TRBJ1-3; unclear D gene. The CDR3 loop spans 13 amino acids. Germline V gives CDR1 SNHLY, CDR2 FYNNEI. Trimming took 5 bases from V and 1 from J, leaving 6 bases between them. Written as DNA, the CDR3 is TGTGCCAGCAGTTTACGTTCTGGAAACACCATATATTTT. Translated: CASSLRSGNTIYF.

This clone was seen a single time. The chain carries TRBV7-9 and TRBJ2-1, with unresolved D. Trimming took 1 base from V and 11 from J, leaving 6 bases between them. CDR1 is SEHNR, CDR2 FQNEAQ, per germline (reference sequence). This CDR3 has 11 residues. CDR3 sequence (DNA): TGTGCCAGCAGCTTAGTATCACAGCAGTTCTTC. Its translation is CASSLVSQQFF.

In this sample, this clone turned up once. This chain uses TRBV19 with TRBJ1-3, with D unresolved. CDR1 is LNHDA, CDR2 SQIVND, per germline (reference sequence). Between the trimmed V and J ends, which lost 5 bases and 2 bases, there was a span of 4 bases. CDR3 size: 12 residues. CDR3 amino acids: CASSRTGNTIYF. CDR3 nucleotides: TGTGCCAGTAGTCGAACTGGAAACACCATATATTTT.

This rearrangement joins TRBV6-1 to TRBJ2-2; TRBD2 matches at 13 bases. The CDR3 runs 17 residues. Per the germline V gene, CDR1 is MNHNS and CDR2 is SASEGT. The V segment lost 2 bases and the J segment 4 bases; nucleotides outside the gene matches: 4. The CDR3, as DNA: TGTGCCAGCAGTGAAACAGGGACTAGCGGGATCACCGGGGAGCTGTTTTTT. Translation: CASSETGTSGITGELFF.

The CDR3 loop reads CASSQDGGLAESSYNEQFF. The CDR3 bases are TGTGCCAGCAGCCAAGATGGAGGACTAGCGGAGAGCTCCTACAATGAGCAGTTCTTC. The chain has TRBV4-2 and TRBJ2-1; 10 bases match TRBD2. V lost 0 bases to trimming and J lost 0 bases; unmatched junction nucleotides: 8. There are 19 residues in the CDR3. The germline V gene encodes CDR1 LGHNA and CDR2 YNFKEQ.

The V call is TRBV6-5, the J call TRBJ2-1; D possibly corresponds to TRBD1 (5 bases). Germline V gives CDR1 MNHEY, CDR2 SVGAGI. CDR3 length: 12 residues. Trimming cost V 4 bases and J 7 bases, with 8 bases left between them. This CDR3 reads CASSLGLNEQFF. CDR3 DNA sequence: TGTGCCAGCAGTTTGGGGCTGAATGAGCAGTTCTTC.

This clone has a handful of counts. J is TRBJ1-2 and V is TRBV27; 8 bases agree with TRBD1. With V trimmed by 6 bases and J by 4 bases, 16 bases remained unmatched. Germline CDR1 MNHEY, CDR2 SMNVEV (reference sequence). The CDR3 is made up of 17 amino acids. Here the CDR3 reads CASSPGQGWAFSYGYTF. The DNA of the CDR3 is TGTGCCAGCAGCCCCGGACAGGGCTGGGCGTTTAGCTATGGCTACACCTTC.

The chain couples TRBV5-1 to TRBJ2-7, with 8 bases fitting TRBD2. This CDR3 is built from 15 residues. Germline CDR1 reads SGHRS; CDR2 reads YFSETQ. V shed 1 base, J shed 3 bases, and the junction held 6 bases outside the gene matches. The CDR3 DNA is TGCGCCAGCAGCTTGCTAGCGGGTAATTTCTACGAGCAGTACTTC. Translated, it gives CASSLLAGNFYEQYF.

V and J are TRBV19 and TRBJ1-2; D ambiguous. The germline gives CDR1 LNHDA, CDR2 SQIVND (reference sequence). V gave up 8 bases and J gave up 7 bases, with 17 bases separating them. CDR3 size: 13 residues. CDR3 residues: CASLRATGGGYTF. Written as DNA, the CDR3 is TGTGCCAGTTTGAGGGCCACCGGTGGTGGCTACACCTTC. Using reference TRBV19 and TRBJ1-2 for the parts outside the CDR3, the full variable domain is DGGITQSPKYLFRKEGQNVTLSCEQNLNHDAMYWYRQDPGQGLRLIYYSQIVNDFQKGDIAEGYSVSREKKESFPLTVTSAQKNPTAFYLCASLRATGGGYTFGSGTRLTVV.

The chain combines TRBV10-3 with TRBJ1-1; D is possibly TRBD1 (5 bases). The germline V gene has CDR1 ENHRY and CDR2 SYGVKD. Trimming took off 7 bases at V and 0 bases at J, with 9 bases between the two ends. CDR3 length: 13 residues. The CDR3 region has the DNA TGTGCCATCAAGGGACGGTTGAACACTGAAGCTTTCTTT. Translation gives CAIKGRLNTEAFF.

The chain links TRBV28 to TRBJ2-7; no clear D gene. Trimming removed 5 bases from V and 4 bases from J, with 12 bases in between. Germline V lookup: CDR1 MDHEN, CDR2 SYDVKM. The CDR3 totals 13 residues. DNA of the CDR3: TGTGCCAGCAGTCCTCTGGGATTATACGAGCAGTACTTC. This translates into CASSPLGLYEQYF.

This clone occurred once. This chain connects TRBV24-1 to TRBJ2-1, with D possibly being TRBD2 (6 bases). Trimming took 3 bases from V and 10 from J, leaving 15 bases between them. The germline V gene encodes CDR1 KGHDR and CDR2 SFDVKD. The CDR3 runs 14 residues. The CDR3, as DNA: TGTGCCACCAGTGATCCGCGGGGTGAGGCCGAGCAGTTCTTC. This encodes CATSDPRGEAEQFF.

This chain joins TRBV29-1 and TRBJ1-3; perhaps TRBD1 as D (5 bases). The CDR3 runs to 14 residues. Trimming pared 4 bases from V and 4 bases from J, leaving 14 bases between. Per the germline V gene, CDR1 is SQVTM and CDR2 is ANQGSEA. In nucleotides, the CDR3 is TGCAGCGTTGTCGGGGGGGTAGCCGGAAACACCATATATTTT. This gives the protein CSVVGGVAGNTIYF.

The chain is built from TRBV30 and TRBJ2-5; tentatively, D is TRBD1 or TRBD2 (5 bases each). The CDR3 totals 13 residues. The germline V gene has CDR1 GTSNPN and CDR2 SVGIG (reference sequence). V was clipped by 1 base and J by 5 bases, with 11 bases between them. The CDR3 reads CAWSAGSSETQYF. CDR3 DNA sequence: TGTGCCTGGAGTGCAGGGAGTTCGGAGACCCAGTACTTC.

The rearrangement joins TRBV24-1 to TRBJ2-2, with a tentative D call TRBD2 (5 bases). CDR1 is KGHDR and CDR2 is SFDVKD in the germline V gene. This CDR3 is 18 amino acids long. Trimming shortened V by 5 bases and J by 7 bases, and 25 bases separated the two germline ends. The CDR3 DNA reads as TGTGCCACCAGTGCCCCTTTGCGGGCAGGAAGGAACGACGGGGAGCTGTTTTTT. Its protein product is CATSAPLRAGRNDGELFF.

This chain links TRBV2 with TRBJ2-3; 10 bases line up with TRBD2. CDR1 and CDR2 from the germline V gene are SNHLY and FYNNEI. The CDR3 is 16 residues long. The trim removed 8 bases at V and 7 bases at J, leaving 15 bases unmatched. The CDR3 reads CASRTVAGGHTHTQYF. The CDR3, as DNA: TGTGCCAGCCGAACCGTAGCGGGAGGACACACGCATACGCAGTATTTT. The full variable domain, rest sourced from reference TRBV2 and TRBJ2-3, is EPEVTQTPSHQVTQMGQEVILRCVPISNHLYFYWYRQILGQKVEFLVSFYNNEISEKSEIFDDQFSVERPDGSNFTLKIRSTKLEDSAMYFCASRTVAGGHTHTQYFGPGTRLTVL.

The CDR3: CASSQATSGNTEAFF. CDR3 nucleotide sequence: TGTGCCAGCAGCCAAGCGACCTCAGGTAACACTGAAGCTTTCTTT. The chain combines TRBV4-2 with TRBJ1-1, with D hard to call. CDR1 and CDR2 (germline): LGHNA, YNFKEQ. V dropped 1 base and J dropped 2 bases, with 11 bases sitting between them. The CDR3 loop spans 15 amino acids.

This clone appeared a single time. The rearrangement uses TRBV6-1 and TRBJ2-1; 8 bases line up with TRBD2. This CDR3 region has 18 residues. CDR1 and CDR2 (germline): MNHNS, SASEGT. V lost 2 bases to trimming and J lost 4 bases; unmatched junction nucleotides: 13. CDR3 sequence: CASSEYGSGVGSYNEQFF. The DNA of the CDR3 is TGTGCCAGCAGTGAATATGGTAGCGGGGTGGGTTCTTACAATGAGCAGTTCTTC.

This clone was observed once. The chain couples TRBV5-1 to TRBJ2-3; D tentatively fits TRBD1 or TRBD2 (5 bases each). Germline V gene data show CDR1 as SGHRS and CDR2 as YFSETQ. This CDR3 is 15 amino acids long. V was pared by 0 bases and J by 3 bases, with 11 bases between. CDR3 region: CASSLAGLGTDTQYF. CDR3 DNA: TGCGCCAGCAGCTTGGCGGGGCTGGGTACAGATACGCAGTATTTT.